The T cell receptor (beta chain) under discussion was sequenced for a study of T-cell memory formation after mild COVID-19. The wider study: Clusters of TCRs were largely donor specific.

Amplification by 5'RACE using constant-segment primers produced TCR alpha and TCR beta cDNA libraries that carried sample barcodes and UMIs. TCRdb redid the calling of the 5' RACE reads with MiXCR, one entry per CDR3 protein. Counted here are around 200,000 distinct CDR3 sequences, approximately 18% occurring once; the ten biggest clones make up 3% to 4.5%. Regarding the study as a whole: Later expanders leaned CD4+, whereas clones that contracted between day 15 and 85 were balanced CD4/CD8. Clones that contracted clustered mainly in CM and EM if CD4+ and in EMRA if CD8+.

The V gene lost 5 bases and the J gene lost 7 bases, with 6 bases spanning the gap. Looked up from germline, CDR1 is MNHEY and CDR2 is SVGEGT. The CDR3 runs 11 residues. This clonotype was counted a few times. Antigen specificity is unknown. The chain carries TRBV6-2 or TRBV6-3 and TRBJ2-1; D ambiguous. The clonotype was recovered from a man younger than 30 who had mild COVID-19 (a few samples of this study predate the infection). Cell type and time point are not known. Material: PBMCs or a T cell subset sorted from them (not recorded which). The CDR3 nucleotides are TGTGCCAGCAGTCAGAGGAATGAGCAGTTCTTC. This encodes CASSQRNEQFF.